Following are 23 T cell receptor beta chains from one sample sequenced in a study of cytomegalovirus exposure and HLA in healthy donors. Libraries were prepared by immunoSEQ multiplex PCR; TCRdb keeps only in-frame clonotypes and omits some of them. The sample lists about 160,000 clones, approximately 89% seen once, with approximately 10% in the top ten. The source material was PBMCs. The receptors come from a young woman in good health and CMV-seropositive.

The CDR3 DNA is TGTGCCAGCAGGGTGGGACAGAACTACTATGGCTACACCTTC. Translation gives CASRVGQNYYGYTF. The genes are TRBV2 and TRBJ1-2, with 7 bases lining up with TRBD1. Germline V gene lookup returns CDR1 SNHLY and CDR2 FYNNEI. Trimming at V came to 6 bases and at J to 3 bases, leaving 7 bases not matched to a gene. This CDR3 has 14 residues.

The chain is built from TRBV2 and TRBJ1-3, with D hard to call. The CDR3 length is 16 residues. In germline, CDR1 is SNHLY, CDR2 FYNNEI. V lost 4 bases and J 0 bases, leaving 13 bases between the germline ends. CDR3 nucleotides: TGTGCCAGCAGTGGGGCCCCCGACGACTCTGGAAACACCATATATTTT. It specifies CASSGAPDDSGNTIYF.

J is TRBJ2-2 and V is TRBV14, with TRBD1 matching 9 bases. The CDR3 has 15 amino acids. Unmatched junction bases numbered 4, after V lost 3 bases and J lost 5 bases. Germline lookup yields CDR1 SGHDN and CDR2 FVKESK. Written as DNA, the CDR3 is TGTGCCAGCAGCCAGGGACAGGGACGTACCGGGGAGCTGTTTTTT. It is translated as CASSQGQGRTGELFF.

The chain couples TRBV10-2 to TRBJ2-2, with 11 bases matching TRBD2. This CDR3 comprises 15 residues. The germline CDR1 and CDR2 sequences are WSHSY and SAAADI. The ends lost 6 bases at V and 5 bases at J; junction bases unmatched: 5. The CDR3 region has the DNA TGCGCCAGCAGGACGGGACTAGCGGAAACCGGGGAGCTGTTTTTT. Translating it yields CASRTGLAETGELFF.

This clone has a single count. V and J are TRBV5-1 and TRBJ1-3; 7 nucleotides agree with TRBD1. The CDR3 sequence is 17 residues long. Losses at the gene ends were 0 bases for V and 3 bases for J; bases not matched to a gene: 9. Per germline, CDR1 SGHRS and CDR2 YFSETQ. The CDR3 region has the DNA TGCGCCAGCAGCTTGGACCCCGGGACAGACTGTGGAAACACCATATATTTT. Protein sequence: CASSLDPGTDCGNTIYF.

The gene calls are TRBV4-3 and TRBJ2-1, with D hard to call. The V end lost 0 bases, the J end lost 7 bases, and 13 bases lay between the germline ends. This CDR3 comprises 15 residues. CDR1 and CDR2 (germline): LGHNA, YSLEER. CDR3 amino acids: CASSQDGQVVNEQFF. The CDR3, as DNA: TGCGCCAGCAGCCAAGATGGGCAGGTGGTTAATGAGCAGTTCTTC.

CDR3 sequence reads: CASSPGGTGELFF. DNA for the CDR3: TGTGCCAGCAGCCCCGGAGGCACCGGGGAGCTGTTTTTT. This chain uses TRBV7-3 with TRBJ2-2; a possible D gene is TRBD2 (5 bases). The V and J ends lost 5 bases and 4 bases respectively, with 8 bases between them. CDR3 size: 13 residues. CDR1 is SGHTA, CDR2 FQGTGA, per germline.

The chain uses TRBV5-1 and TRBJ2-7, with TRBD2 identical over 9 bases. With V trimmed by 1 base and J by 3 bases, 8 bases remained unmatched. Germline CDR1 reads SGHRS; CDR2 reads YFSETQ. The CDR3 is made up of 16 amino acids. Here the CDR3 DNA reads TGCGCCAGCAGCTTGACCGGGACTAGCCTCAACTACGAGCAGTACTTC. Its translation is CASSLTGTSLNYEQYF.

The chain recombines TRBV15 with TRBJ1-5; no clear D. Germline CDR1 and CDR2: LNHNV and YYDKDF (reference sequence). The CDR3 sequence is 16 residues long. Trimming removed 0 bases from V and 9 bases from J, with 18 bases in between. For the CDR3, the DNA is TGTGCCACCAGCAGAGATATGGAGACTCTGCATCGGCCCCAGCATTTT. Translation gives CATSRDMETLHRPQHF.

The chain couples TRBV7-9 to TRBJ1-5; D is ambiguous. This CDR3 region has 18 residues. Germline-derived CDR1 and CDR2 are SEHNR and FQNEAQ (reference sequence). Trimming left V 1 base short and J 0 bases short, with 16 bases between. In nucleotides, the CDR3 is TGTGCCAGCAGCTTAGAGCAGTACGGAGGTATTAGCAATCAGCCCCAGCATTTT. Residues: CASSLEQYGGISNQPQHF.

The CDR3 nucleotides read TGTGCCAGCAGCCCGGGACAGGAAGGGACTGAAGCTTTCTTT. It specifies CASSPGQEGTEAFF. The V gene is TRBV6-4, the J gene TRBJ1-1; 8 bases map to TRBD1. The CDR3 is 14 residues long. Trimming at V came to 6 bases and at J to 5 bases, leaving 8 bases not matched to a gene. Per germline, CDR1 MRHNA and CDR2 SNTAGT.

The chain recombines TRBV11-3 with TRBJ2-1, with 7 bases matching TRBD2. Germline V CDR1 and CDR2: SGHNT, YENEEA. Trimming removed 0 bases from V and 2 bases from J; junction bases left unmatched: 7. The CDR3 has 17 amino acids. CDR3 coding DNA: TGTGCCAGCAGCTTAGATTTCCCTAGCGGAGCCTACAATGAGCAGTTCTTC. Translating it yields CASSLDFPSGAYNEQFF.

The chain uses TRBV6-6 and TRBJ2-7, with a tentative D call TRBD2 (6 bases). The CDR3 extends over 15 amino acids. The V end was cut by 2 bases, the J end by 9 bases, with 20 bases between. Germline CDR1 MNHNY, CDR2 SVGAGI (reference sequence). The CDR3 sequence is CASSYRETTTTGQYF. The CDR3 bases are TGTGCCAGCAGTTACCGGGAGACTACCACTACGGGGCAGTACTTC.

This chain uses TRBV13 with TRBJ1-2; no definite D call. This CDR3 contains 14 residues. Deletions cut 0 bases from V and 0 bases from J, with 5 bases between. Germline lookup yields CDR1 PRHDT and CDR2 FYEKMQ (reference sequence). The CDR3 region has the DNA TGTGCCAGCAGCTTAGGCGGTTCTAACTATGGCTACACCTTC. As protein: CASSLGGSNYGYTF. The complete variable domain, with remaining parts taken from reference TRBV13 and TRBJ1-2, reads AAGVIQSPRHLIKEKRETATLKCYPIPRHDTVYWYQQGPGQDPQFLISFYEKMQSDKGSIPDRFSAQQFSDYHSELNMSSLELGDSALYFCASSLGGSNYGYTFGSGTRLTVV.

The J gene is TRBJ1-4, the V gene TRBV30, with TRBD1 as a possible D gene (6 bases). Germline loops: CDR1 GTSNPN, CDR2 SVGIG (reference sequence). The CDR3 consists of 12 residues. V was cut by 5 bases and J by 14 bases, with 18 bases left in between. CDR3 protein: CAWAPRGKGLFF. The DNA of the CDR3 is TGTGCCTGGGCCCCTAGGGGGAAAGGGCTGTTTTTT.

The chain recombines TRBV9 with TRBJ1-2; TRBD1 matches 10 bases. V was pared by 5 bases and J by 6 bases, with 7 bases of the junction left unmatched. The CDR3 contains 14 residues. In germline, CDR1 is SGDLS, CDR2 YYNGEE. CDR3 residues: CASRTGGVLNGYTF. The CDR3 nucleotides read TGTGCCAGCAGGACAGGGGGCGTTCTAAATGGCTACACCTTC.

The rearrangement joins TRBV9 to TRBJ2-1; TRBD2 matches at 7 bases. The CDR3 is 15 residues long. V dropped 0 bases and J dropped 11; count of bases not matched to a gene: 11. CDR1 is SGDLS, CDR2 YYNGEE, per germline. DNA of the CDR3: TGTGCCAGCAGCGTAGGAGCGCAGCGGGACGGCCAGCAGTTCTTC. Its protein product is CASSVGAQRDGQQFF.

The genes are TRBV29-1 and TRBJ2-3; no clear D. This CDR3 has 13 residues. V was pared by 2 bases and J by 0 bases, with 6 bases between. The germline V gene has CDR1 SQVTM and CDR2 ANQGSEA. The CDR3 here is CSVEIASTDTQYF. Here the CDR3 DNA reads TGCAGCGTTGAAATAGCTAGCACAGATACGCAGTATTTT.

The chain couples TRBV14 to TRBJ1-2; possible D gene TRBD1, 5 bases. The CDR3 is 13 amino acids. The V gene lost 6 bases and the J gene lost 3 bases, with 11 bases spanning the gap. From germline, CDR1 is SGHDN and CDR2 FVKESK. As DNA, the CDR3 is TGTGCCAGCAGTCCCGGACAACACTATGGCTACACCTTC. Its translation: CASSPGQHYGYTF.

This chain connects TRBV5-5 to TRBJ2-7, with 11 bases lining up with TRBD2. V shed 0 bases, J shed 6 bases, and the junction held 11 bases outside the gene matches. Germline lookup yields CDR1 SGHKS and CDR2 YYEKEE (reference sequence). The CDR3 is 17 amino acids. The DNA of the CDR3 is TGTGCCAGCAGCTTGGGTGAACTAGCGGGAGTATTTGGCGAGCAGTACTTC. The encoded protein is CASSLGELAGVFGEQYF.

V is TRBV5-1 and J is TRBJ1-1; the D is unclear. CDR1 SGHRS and CDR2 YFSETQ come from the germline V gene. The CDR3 loop spans 15 amino acids. V was clipped by 4 bases and J by 0 bases, with 13 bases between them. Here the CDR3 reads CASSPYTLMNTEAFF. CDR3 nucleotides: TGCGCCAGCAGCCCCTATACTTTAATGAACACTGAAGCTTTCTTT. The full variable domain, rest sourced from reference TRBV5-1 and TRBJ1-1, is KAGVTQTPRYLIKTRGQQVTLSCSPISGHRSVSWYQQTPGQGLQFLFEYFSETQRNKGNFPGRFSGRQFSNSRSEMNVSTLELGDSALYLCASSPYTLMNTEAFFGQGTRLTVV.

The CDR3 DNA is TGTGCCAGCAGTGGTGGGAGCTATGGCTACACCTTC. Encoded protein: CASSGGSYGYTF. The genes are TRBV2 and TRBJ1-2; D is unclear. V lost 4 bases and J 4 bases, leaving 7 bases between the germline ends. This CDR3 is built from 12 residues. Looked up from germline, CDR1 is SNHLY and CDR2 is FYNNEI.

The count of this clone is one. This chain uses TRBV4-2 with TRBJ1-5; 7 bases are shared with TRBD1. The V segment lost 0 bases and the J segment 4 bases; nucleotides outside the gene matches: 9. This CDR3 has 17 amino acids. Germline V gives CDR1 LGHNA, CDR2 YNFKEQ. CDR3 residues: CASSQEKTGEGNQPQHF. The CDR3 DNA reads TGTGCCAGCAGCCAAGAGAAAACAGGGGAAGGAAATCAGCCCCAGCATTTT.